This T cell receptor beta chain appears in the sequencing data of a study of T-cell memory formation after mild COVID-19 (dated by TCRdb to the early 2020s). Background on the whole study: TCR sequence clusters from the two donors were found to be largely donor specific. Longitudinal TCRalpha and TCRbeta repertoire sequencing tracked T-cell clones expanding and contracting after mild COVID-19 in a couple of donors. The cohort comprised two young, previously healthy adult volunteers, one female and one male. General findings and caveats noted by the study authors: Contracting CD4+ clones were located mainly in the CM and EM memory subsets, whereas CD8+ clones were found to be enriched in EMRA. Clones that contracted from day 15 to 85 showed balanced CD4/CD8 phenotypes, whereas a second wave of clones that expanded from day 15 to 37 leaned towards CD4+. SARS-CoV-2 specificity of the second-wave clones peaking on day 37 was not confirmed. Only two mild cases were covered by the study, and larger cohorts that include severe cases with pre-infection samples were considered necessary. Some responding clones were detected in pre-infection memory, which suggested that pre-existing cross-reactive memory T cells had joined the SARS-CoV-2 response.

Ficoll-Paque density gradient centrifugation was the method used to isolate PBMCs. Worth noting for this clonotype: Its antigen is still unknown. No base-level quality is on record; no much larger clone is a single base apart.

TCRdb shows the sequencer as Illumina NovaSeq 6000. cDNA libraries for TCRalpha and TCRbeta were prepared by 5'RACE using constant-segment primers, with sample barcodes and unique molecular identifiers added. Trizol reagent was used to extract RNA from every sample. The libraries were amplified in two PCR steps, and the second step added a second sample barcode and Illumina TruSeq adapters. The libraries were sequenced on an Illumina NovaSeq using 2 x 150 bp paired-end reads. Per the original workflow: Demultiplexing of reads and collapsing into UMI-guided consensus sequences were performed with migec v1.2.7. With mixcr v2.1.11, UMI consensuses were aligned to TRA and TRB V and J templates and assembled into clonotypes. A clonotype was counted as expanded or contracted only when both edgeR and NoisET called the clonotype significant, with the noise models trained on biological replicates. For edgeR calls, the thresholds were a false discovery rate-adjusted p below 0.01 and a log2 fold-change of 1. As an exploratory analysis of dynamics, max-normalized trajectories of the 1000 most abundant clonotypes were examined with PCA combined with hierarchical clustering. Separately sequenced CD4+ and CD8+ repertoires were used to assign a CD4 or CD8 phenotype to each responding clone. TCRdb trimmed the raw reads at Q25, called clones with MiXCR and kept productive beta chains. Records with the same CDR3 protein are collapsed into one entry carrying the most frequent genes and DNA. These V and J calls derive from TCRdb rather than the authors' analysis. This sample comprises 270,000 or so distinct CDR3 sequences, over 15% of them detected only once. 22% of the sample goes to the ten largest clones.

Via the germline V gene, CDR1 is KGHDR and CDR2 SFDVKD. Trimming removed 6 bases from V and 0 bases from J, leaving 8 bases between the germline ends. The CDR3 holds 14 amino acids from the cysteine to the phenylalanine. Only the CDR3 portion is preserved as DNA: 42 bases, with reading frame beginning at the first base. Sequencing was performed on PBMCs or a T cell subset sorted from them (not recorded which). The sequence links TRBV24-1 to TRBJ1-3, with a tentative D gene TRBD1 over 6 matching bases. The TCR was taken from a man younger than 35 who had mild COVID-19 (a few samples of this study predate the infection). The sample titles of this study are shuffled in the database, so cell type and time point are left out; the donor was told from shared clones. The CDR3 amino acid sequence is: CATSPDSSGNTIYF. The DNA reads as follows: TGTGCCACCAGTCCGGACAGCTCTGGAAACACCATATATTTT.